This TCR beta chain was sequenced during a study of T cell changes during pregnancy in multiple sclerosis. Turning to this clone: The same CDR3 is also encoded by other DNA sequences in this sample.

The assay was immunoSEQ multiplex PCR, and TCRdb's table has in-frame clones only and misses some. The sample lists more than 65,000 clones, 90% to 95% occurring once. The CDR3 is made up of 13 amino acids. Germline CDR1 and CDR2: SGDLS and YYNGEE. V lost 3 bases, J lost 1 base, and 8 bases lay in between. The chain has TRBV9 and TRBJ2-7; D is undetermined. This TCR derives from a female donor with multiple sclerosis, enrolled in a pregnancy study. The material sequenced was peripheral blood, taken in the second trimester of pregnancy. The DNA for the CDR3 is TGTGCCAGCAGCGGGAGTCAATCCTACGAGCAGTACTTC. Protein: CASSGSQSYEQYF.